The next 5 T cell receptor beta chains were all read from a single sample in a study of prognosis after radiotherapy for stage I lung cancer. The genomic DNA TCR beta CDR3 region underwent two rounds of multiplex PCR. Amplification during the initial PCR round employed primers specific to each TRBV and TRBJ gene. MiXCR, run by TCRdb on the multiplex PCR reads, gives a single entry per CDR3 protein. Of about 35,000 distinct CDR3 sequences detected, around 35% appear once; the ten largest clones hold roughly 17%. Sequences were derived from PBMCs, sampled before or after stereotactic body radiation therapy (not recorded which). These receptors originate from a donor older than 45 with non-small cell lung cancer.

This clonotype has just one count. CDR3 bases: TGTGCCAGCAGCTATGACAGGGGCGGAGGCTACACCTTC. This encodes CASSYDRGGGYTF. This chain links TRBV6-2 or TRBV6-3 with TRBJ1-2, with 8 bases lining up with TRBD1. V was clipped by 6 bases and J by 8 bases; unmatched bases: 8. The CDR3 runs to 13 residues. Per germline, CDR1 MNHEY and CDR2 SVGEGT.

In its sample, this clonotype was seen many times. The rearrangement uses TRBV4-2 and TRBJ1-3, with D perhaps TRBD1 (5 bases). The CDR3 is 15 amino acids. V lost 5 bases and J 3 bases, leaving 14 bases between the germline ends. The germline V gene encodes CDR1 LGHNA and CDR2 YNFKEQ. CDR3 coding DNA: TGTGCCAGCAGCGCCCGGATAGGGGTTGGAAACACCATATATTTT. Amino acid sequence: CASSARIGVGNTIYF.

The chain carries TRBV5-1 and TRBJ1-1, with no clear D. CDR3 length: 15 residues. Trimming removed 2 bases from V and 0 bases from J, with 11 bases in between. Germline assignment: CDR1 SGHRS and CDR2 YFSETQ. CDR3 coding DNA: TGCGCCAGCAGCTTCACACATGGGTTGAACACTGAAGCTTTCTTT. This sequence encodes CASSFTHGLNTEAFF.

This CDR3 reads CASRDFSSYNEQFF. The CDR3 bases are TGTGCCAGCAGGGACTTCAGCTCCTACAATGAGCAGTTCTTC. This rearrangement joins TRBV2 to TRBJ2-1; possibly TRBD2 for D (5 bases). V was pared by 6 bases and J by 0 bases, with 9 bases between. The germline V gene has CDR1 SNHLY and CDR2 FYNNEI. The length of the CDR3 is 14 residues.

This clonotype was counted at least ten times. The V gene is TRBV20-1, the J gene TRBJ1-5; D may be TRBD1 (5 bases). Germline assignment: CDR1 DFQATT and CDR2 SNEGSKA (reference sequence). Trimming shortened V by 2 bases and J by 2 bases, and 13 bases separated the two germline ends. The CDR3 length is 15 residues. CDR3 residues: CSARNTPGRNQPQHF. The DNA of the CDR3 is TGCAGTGCTAGAAACACCCCGGGGCGCAATCAGCCCCAGCATTTT.